This T cell receptor (beta chain) was captured by sequencing in a study of Ad26.COV2.S vaccination and SARS-CoV-2 variants. Noted treatment: some 19 received Ad26.COV2.S at low or high dose, single or two shots; 5 received placebo; per-sample allocation not given. Specimen acquisition occurred on day 63 following the initial vaccine or placebo injection. TCRdb's table, derived via immunoSEQ multiplex PCR, lists solely in-frame clones and lacks some. The table lists a few hundred thousand clones, roughly 87% of them singletons. Trimming took 0 bases from V and 8 from J, leaving 11 bases between them. The CDR3 sequence is 14 residues long. Germline CDR1 SGHVS, CDR2 FNYEAQ.

The sample was peripheral blood, taken in a trial of Ad26.COV2.S vaccine versus placebo. The chain couples TRBV7-6 to TRBJ1-5; D uncertain. The sequence came from a person between 18 and 59 years old who received the Ad26.COV2.S COVID-19 vaccine or a placebo. As DNA, the CDR3 is TGTGCCAGCAGCTTAGCGCCGGGTAAAGAGCCCCAGCATTTT. Amino acid sequence: CASSLAPGKEPQHF. The variable domain in full, with the rest retrieved from reference TRBV7-6 and TRBJ1-5, is GAGVSQSPRYKVTKRGQDVALRCDPISGHVSLYWYRQALGQGPEFLTYFNYEAQQDKSGLPNDRFSAERPEGSISTLTIQRTEQRDSAMYRCASSLAPGKEPQHFGDGTRLSIL.